This T cell receptor (beta chain) was obtained from a study of T-cell memory formation after mild COVID-19. Overall study results and limits: Clones contracting day 15 to 85 were balanced CD4/CD8; later expanders leaned CD4+. CD4+ contracting clones were mainly CM and EM; CD8+ ones, EMRA. Clones from the second wave (peaking day 37) had unconfirmed SARS-CoV-2 specificity.

With regard to this clonotype: Antigen: not known.

In TCRdb, the 5' RACE reads were re-called with MiXCR into one record per CDR3 protein. Of fewer than 350,000 distinct CDR3 sequences in the sample, 14% were seen once. Deletions cut 5 bases from V and 8 bases from J, with 7 bases between. The CDR3 is 11 amino acids. Germline V gene lookup returns CDR1 MNHEY and CDR2 SVGEGT. What was sequenced was PBMCs or a T cell subset sorted from them (not recorded which). The chain joins TRBV6-2 or TRBV6-3 to TRBJ2-1; no definite D call. The receptor was derived from a man younger than 35 who had mild COVID-19 (a few samples of this study predate the infection). Cell type and time point are not known. The DNA of the CDR3 is TGTGCCAGCAGTGGACCCTATGAGCAGTTCTTC. As protein: CASSGPYEQFF.